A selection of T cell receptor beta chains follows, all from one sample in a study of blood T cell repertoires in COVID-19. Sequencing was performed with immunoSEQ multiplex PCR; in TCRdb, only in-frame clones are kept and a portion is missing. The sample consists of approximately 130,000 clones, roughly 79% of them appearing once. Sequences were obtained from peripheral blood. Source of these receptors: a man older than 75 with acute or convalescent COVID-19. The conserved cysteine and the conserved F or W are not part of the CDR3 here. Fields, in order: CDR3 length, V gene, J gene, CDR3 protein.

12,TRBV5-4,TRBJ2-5,ASSLPSGGDTQY
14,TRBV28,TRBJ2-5,ASSLSPGVGGETQY
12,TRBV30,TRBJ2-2,AWRKAGGRGELF
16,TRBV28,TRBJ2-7,ASRYNPGPRDRAYEQY
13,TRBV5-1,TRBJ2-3,ASSDGGMYTDTQY
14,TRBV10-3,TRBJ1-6,AISEGDRGYDSPLH
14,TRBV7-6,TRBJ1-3,ASSLMAQGAGNTIY
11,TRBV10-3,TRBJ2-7,AISGEASYEQY
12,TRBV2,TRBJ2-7,AGGKGALNYEQY
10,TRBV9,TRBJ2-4,ASSPGGNIQY
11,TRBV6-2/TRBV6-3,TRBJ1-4,ASSLRLGEKLF
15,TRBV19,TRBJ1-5,ASSAGNRGIVNQPQH
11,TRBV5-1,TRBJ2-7,ASNQPTEYEQY
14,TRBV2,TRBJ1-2,ASSGYRQGGIRGYT
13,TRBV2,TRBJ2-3,ACKGTSGGTDTQY
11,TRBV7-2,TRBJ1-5,ASSPDLRQPQH
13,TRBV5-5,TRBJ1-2,ASSPDRGSGYGYT
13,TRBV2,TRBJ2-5,ASSADRIVGETQY
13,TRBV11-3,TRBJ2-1,ASSSGPQGFDEQF
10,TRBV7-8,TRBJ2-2,ASSLGQGELF
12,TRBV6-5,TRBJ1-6,ASSYSGGNSPLH
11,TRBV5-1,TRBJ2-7,ATRRDNSYEQY
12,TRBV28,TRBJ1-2,ASTSLPGSYGYT
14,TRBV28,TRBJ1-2,ASSFGRGVPNYGYT
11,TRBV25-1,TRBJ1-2,ASSALTGNGYT
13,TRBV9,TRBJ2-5,ASSVGAVYQETQY
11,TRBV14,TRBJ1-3,ASSRGLMGTIY
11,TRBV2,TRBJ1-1,ASKIQMNTEAF
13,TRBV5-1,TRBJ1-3,ASSLPDSSGNTIY
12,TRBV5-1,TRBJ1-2,ASSFASFTYGYT
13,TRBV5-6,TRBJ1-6,ASSLGLTYNSPLH
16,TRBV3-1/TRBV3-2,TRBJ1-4,ASSQDRGLYGGDEKLF
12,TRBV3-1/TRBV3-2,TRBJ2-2,ASSQVAGIGELF